This T cell receptor (beta chain) was profiled in a study of technical replicates of blood from a handful of donors. The CDR3 extends over 15 amino acids. The V gene's germline CDR1 is LNHDA and CDR2 SQIVND (reference sequence). With 4 bases removed from V and 1 base from J, the gap between germline ends came to 11 bases. TCRdb's copy holds only in-frame clones and misses some; the assay was immunoSEQ multiplex PCR. The sample records 65,000 to 80,000 clones, more than 85% being singletons. This clone was seen a single time. The chain joins TRBV19 to TRBJ1-3; D perhaps matches TRBD1 (6 bases). The sample taken for sequencing was T cells isolated from PBMCs. This TCR was recovered from a human donor in good health. CDR3 nucleotides: TGTGCCAGTAGTAGCAGGGGTAGGTCTGGAAACACCATATATTTT. Its protein product is CASSSRGRSGNTIYF.